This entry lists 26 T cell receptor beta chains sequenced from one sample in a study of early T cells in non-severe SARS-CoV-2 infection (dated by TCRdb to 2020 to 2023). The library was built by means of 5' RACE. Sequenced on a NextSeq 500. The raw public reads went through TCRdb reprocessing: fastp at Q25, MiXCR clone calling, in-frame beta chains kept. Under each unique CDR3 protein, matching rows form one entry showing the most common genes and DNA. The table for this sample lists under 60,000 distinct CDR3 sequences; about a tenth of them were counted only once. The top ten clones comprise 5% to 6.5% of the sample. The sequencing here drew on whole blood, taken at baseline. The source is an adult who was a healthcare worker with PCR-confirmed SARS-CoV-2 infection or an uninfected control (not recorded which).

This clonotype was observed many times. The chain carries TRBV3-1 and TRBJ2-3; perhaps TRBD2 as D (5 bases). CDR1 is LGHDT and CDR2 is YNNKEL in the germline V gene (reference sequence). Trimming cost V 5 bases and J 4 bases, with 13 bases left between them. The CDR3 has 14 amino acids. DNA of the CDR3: TGTGCCAGCAGCGGAGATGGGGAGTCAGATACGCAGTATTTT. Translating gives CASSGDGESDTQYF.

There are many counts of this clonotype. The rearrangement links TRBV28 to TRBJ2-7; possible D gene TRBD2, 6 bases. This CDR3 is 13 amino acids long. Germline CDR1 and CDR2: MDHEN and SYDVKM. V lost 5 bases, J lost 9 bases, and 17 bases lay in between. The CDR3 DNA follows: TGTGCCAGCAGTCCAACCGACCTGGGAGGGCAGTACTTC. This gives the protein CASSPTDLGGQYF.

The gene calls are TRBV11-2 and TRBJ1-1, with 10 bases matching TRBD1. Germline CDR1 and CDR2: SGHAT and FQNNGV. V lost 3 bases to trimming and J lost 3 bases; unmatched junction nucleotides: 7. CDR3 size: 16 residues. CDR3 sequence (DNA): TGTGCCAGCAGCTTCGGAACCGGGACAGGGGACACTGAAGCTTTCTTT. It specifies CASSFGTGTGDTEAFF.

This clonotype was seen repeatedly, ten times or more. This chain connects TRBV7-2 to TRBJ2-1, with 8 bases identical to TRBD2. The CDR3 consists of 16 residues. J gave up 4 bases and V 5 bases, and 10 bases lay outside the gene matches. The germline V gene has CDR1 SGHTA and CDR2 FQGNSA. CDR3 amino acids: CASSPSRAGVYNEQFF. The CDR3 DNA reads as TGTGCCAGCAGCCCCTCTCGAGCGGGAGTTTACAATGAGCAGTTCTTC. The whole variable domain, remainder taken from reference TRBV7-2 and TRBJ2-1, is GAGVSQSPSNKVTEKGKDVELRCDPISGHTALYWYRQSLGQGLEFLIYFQGNSAPDKSGLPSDRFSAERTGGSVSTLTIQRTQQEDSAVYLCASSPSRAGVYNEQFFGPGTRLTVL.

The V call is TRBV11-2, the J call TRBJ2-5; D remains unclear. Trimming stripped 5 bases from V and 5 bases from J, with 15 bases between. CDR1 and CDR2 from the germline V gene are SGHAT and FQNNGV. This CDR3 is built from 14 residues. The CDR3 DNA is TGTGCCAGCAGCCCTAGTTCAATTCGTGAGACCCAGTACTTC. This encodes CASSPSSIRETQYF.

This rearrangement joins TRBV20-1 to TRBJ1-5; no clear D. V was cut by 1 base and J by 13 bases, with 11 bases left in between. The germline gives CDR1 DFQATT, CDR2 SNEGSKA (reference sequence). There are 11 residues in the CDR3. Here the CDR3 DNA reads TGCAGTGCTAGAGTCCGAGGTAATCAGCATTTT. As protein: CSARVRGNQHF.

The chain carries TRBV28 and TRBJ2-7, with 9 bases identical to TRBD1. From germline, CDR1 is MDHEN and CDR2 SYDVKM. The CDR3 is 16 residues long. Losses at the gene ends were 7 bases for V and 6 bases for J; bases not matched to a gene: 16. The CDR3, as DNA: TGTGCCAGCACCTTAGGACGTGGGACAGGGATATCCGAGCAGTACTTC. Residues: CASTLGRGTGISEQYF.

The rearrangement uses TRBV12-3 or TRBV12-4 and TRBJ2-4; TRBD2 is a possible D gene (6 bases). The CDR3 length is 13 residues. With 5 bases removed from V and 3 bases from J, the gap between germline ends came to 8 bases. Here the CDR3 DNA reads TGTGCCAGCAGTCAGGGAGGCAAAAACATTCAGTACTTC. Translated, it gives CASSQGGKNIQYF.

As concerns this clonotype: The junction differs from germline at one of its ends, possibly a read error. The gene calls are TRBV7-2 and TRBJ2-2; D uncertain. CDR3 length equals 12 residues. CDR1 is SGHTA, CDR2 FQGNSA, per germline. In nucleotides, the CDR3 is TGTGTCAGCAGCTTCCTCACCGGGGAGCTGTTTTTT. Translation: CVSSFLTGELFF.

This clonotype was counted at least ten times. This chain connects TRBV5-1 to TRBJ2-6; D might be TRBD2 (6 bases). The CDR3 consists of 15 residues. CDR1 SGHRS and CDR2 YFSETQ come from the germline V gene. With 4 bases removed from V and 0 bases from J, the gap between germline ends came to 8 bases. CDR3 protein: CASSPGGSGANVLTF. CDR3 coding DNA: TGCGCCAGCAGCCCCGGGGGCTCTGGGGCCAACGTCCTGACTTTC.

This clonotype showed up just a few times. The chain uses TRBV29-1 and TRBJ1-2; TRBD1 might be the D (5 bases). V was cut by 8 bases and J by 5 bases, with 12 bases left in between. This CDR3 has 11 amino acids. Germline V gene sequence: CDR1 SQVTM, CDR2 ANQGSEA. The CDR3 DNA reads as TGCAGCATAGACGGGGGATATGGCTACACCTTC. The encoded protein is CSIDGGYGYTF. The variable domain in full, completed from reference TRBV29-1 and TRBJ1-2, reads SAVISQKPSRDICQRGTSLTIQCQVDSQVTMMFWYRQQPGQSLTLIATANQGSEATYESGFVIDKFPISRPNLTFSTLTVSNMSPEDSSIYLCSIDGGYGYTFGSGTRLTVV.

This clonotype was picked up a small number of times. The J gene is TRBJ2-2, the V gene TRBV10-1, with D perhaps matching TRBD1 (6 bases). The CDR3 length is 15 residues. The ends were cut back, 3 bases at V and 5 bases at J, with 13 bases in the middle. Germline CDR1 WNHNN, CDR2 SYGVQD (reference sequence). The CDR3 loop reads CASSEGQGRTGELFF. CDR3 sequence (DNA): TGCGCCAGCAGTGAAGGGCAGGGGCGGACCGGGGAGCTGTTTTTT.

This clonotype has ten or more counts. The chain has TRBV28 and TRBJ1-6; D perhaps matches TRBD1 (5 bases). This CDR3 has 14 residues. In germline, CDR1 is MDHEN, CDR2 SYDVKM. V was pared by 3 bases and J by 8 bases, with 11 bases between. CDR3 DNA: TGTGCCAGCAGTTTGGTGGGGGGGTATTCACCCCTCCACTTT. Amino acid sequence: CASSLVGGYSPLHF. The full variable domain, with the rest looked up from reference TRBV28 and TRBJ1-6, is DVKVTQSSRYLVKRTGEKVFLECVQDMDHENMFWYRQDPGLGLRLIYFSYDVKMKEKGDIPEGYSVSREKKERFSLILESASTNQTSMYLCASSLVGGYSPLHFGNGTRLTVT.

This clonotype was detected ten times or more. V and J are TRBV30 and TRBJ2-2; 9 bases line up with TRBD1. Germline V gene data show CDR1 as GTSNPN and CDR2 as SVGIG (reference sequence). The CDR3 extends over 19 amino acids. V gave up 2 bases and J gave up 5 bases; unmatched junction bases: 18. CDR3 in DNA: TGTGCCTGGAGTTCTTTCTGGATATCGCGGGACAGGGAAACCGGGGAGCTGTTTTTT. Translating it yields CAWSSFWISRDRETGELFF.

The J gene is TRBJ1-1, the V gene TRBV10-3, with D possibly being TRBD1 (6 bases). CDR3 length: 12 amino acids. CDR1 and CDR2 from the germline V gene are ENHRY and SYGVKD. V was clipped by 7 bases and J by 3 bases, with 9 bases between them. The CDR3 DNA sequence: TGTGCCATCACCGCAGGGGACACTGAAGCTTTCTTT. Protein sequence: CAITAGDTEAFF.

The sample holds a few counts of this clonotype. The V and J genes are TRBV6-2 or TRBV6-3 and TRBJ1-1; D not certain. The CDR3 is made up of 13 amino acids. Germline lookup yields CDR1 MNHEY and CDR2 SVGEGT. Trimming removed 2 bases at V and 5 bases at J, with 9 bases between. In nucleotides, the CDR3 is TGTGCCAGCAGTTACCCGGAGGGAACTGAAGCTTTCTTT. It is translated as CASSYPEGTEAFF.

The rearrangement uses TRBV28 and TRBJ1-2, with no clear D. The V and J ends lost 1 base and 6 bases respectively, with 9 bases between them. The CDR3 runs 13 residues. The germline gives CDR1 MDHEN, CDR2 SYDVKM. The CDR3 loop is CASSLSRRDGYTF. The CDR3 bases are TGTGCCAGCAGTTTATCTCGAAGGGATGGCTACACCTTC.

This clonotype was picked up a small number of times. In DNA, the CDR3 is TGTGCCAGCACCGTCTGGGGGGCCGACGGGTACGACGAGCAGTACTTC. This sequence encodes CASTVWGADGYDEQYF. The chain joins TRBV7-2 to TRBJ2-7; perhaps D is TRBD1 or TRBD2 (6 bases each). The CDR3 runs to 16 residues. Germline CDR1 SGHTA, CDR2 FQGNSA. Deletions cut 7 bases from V and 5 bases from J, with 24 bases between.

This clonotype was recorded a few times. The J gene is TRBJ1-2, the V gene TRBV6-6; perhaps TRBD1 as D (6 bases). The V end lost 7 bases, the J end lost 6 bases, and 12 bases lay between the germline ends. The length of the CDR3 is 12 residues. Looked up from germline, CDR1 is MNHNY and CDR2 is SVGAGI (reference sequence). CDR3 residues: CASTGGAHGYTF. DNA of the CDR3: TGTGCCAGCACGGGGGGGGCCCATGGCTACACCTTC.

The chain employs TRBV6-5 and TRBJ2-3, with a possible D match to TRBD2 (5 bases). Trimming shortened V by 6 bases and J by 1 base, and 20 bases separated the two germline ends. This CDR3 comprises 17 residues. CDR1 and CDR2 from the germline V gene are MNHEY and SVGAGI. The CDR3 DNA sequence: TGTGCCAGCAGCGCCCGGGATCTAGGACTGGGCACAGATACGCAGTATTTT. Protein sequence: CASSARDLGLGTDTQYF.

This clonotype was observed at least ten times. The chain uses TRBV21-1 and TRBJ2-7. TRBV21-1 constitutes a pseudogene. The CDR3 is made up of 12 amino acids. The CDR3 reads CASSNPFYEQYF. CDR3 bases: TGTGCCAGCAGCAACCCATTCTACGAGCAGTACTTC.

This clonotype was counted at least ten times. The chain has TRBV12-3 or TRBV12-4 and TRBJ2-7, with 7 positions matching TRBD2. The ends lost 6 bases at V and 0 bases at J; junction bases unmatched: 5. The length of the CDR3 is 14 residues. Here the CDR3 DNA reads TGTGCCAGCAGCTGGACTAGGGACTCCTACGAGCAGTACTTC. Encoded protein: CASSWTRDSYEQYF.

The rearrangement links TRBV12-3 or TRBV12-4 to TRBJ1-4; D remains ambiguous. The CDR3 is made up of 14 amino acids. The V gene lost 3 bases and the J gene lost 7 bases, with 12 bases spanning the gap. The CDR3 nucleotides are TGTGCCAGCAGTTTTCAAGGTCCAGCTGAAAAACTGTTTTTT. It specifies CASSFQGPAEKLFF.

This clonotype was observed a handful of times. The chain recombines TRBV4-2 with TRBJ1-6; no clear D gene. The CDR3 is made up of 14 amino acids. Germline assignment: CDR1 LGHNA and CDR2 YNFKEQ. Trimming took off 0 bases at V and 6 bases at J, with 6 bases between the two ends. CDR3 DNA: TGTGCCAGCAGCCAAGAGCCGGGTAATTCACCCCTCCACTTT. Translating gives CASSQEPGNSPLHF.

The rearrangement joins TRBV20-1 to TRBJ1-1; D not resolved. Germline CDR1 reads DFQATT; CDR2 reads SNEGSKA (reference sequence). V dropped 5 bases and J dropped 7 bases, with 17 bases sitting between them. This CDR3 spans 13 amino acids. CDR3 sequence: CSAHRVGLGEAFF. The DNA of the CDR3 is TGCAGTGCTCATAGGGTTGGGCTGGGTGAAGCTTTCTTT.

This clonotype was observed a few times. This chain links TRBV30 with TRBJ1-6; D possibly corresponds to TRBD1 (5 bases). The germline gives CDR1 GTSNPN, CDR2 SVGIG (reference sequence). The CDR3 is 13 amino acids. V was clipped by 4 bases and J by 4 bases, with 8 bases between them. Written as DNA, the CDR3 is TGTGCCTGGATCGCAGGGTATAATTCACCCCTCCACTTT. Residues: CAWIAGYNSPLHF. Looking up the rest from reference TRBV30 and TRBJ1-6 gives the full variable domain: SQTIHQWPATLVQPVGSPLSLECTVEGTSNPNLYWYRQAAGRGLQLLFYSVGIGQISSEVPQNLSASRPQDRQFILSSKKLLLSDSGFYLCAWIAGYNSPLHFGNGTRLTVT.